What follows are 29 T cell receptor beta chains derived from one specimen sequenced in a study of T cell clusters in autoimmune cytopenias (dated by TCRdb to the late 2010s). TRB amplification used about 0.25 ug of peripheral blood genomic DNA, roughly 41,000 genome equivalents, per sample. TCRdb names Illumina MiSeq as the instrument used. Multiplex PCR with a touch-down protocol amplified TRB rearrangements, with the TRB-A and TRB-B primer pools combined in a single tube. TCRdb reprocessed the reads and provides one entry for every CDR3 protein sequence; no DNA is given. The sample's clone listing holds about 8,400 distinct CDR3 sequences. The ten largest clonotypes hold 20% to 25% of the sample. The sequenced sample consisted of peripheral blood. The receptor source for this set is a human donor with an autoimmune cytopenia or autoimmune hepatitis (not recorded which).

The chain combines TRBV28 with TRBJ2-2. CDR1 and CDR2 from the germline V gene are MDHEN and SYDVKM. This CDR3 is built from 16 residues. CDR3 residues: CASIPRAVSNTGELFF.

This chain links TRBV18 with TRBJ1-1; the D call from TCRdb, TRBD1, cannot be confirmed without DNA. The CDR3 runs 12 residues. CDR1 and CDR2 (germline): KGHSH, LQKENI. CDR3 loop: CASSPPQGAAFF.

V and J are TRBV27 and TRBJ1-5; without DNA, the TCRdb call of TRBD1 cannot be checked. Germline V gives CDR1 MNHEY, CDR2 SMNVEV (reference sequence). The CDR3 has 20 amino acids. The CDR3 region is CASSRSPSGQGFGGNQPQHF.

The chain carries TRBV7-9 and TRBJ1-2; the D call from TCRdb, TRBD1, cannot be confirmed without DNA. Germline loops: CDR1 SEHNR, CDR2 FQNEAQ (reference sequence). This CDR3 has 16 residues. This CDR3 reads CASSYPAGTGVFGYTF.

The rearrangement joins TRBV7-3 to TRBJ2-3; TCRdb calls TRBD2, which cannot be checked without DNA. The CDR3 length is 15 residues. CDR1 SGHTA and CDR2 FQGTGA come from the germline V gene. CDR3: CASSLELAGGNTQYF.

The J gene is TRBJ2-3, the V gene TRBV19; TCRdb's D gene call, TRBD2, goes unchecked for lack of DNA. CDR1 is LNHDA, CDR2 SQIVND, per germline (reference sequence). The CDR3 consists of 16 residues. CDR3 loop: CASSATGLAGPDTQYF.

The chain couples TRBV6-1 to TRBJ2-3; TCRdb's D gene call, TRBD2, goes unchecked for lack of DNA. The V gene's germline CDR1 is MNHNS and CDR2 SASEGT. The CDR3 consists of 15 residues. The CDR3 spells CASSPQLGSTDTQYF.

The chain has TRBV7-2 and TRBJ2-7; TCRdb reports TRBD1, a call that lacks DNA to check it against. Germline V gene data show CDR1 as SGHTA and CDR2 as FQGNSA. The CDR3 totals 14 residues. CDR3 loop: CASSALRVPYEQYF.

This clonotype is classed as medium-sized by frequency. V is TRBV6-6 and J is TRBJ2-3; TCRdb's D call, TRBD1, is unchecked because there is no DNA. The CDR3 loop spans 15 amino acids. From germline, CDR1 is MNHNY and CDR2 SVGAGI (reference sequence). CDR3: CASSLPWTSTDTQYF.

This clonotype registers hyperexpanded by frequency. The CDR3 spells CASSLSRLAGFGELFF. The V gene is TRBV5-6, the J gene TRBJ2-2; TCRdb picks TRBD2, but there is no DNA to check that call. This CDR3 is built from 16 residues. Germline V CDR1 and CDR2: SGHDT, YYEEEE.

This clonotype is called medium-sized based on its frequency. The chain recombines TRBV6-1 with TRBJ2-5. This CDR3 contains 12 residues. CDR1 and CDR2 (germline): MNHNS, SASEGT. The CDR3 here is CASSEVQETQYF.

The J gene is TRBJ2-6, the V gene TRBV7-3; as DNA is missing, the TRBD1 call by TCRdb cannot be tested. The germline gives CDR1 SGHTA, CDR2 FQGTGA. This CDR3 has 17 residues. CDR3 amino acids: CASSLSGQSYGANVLTF.

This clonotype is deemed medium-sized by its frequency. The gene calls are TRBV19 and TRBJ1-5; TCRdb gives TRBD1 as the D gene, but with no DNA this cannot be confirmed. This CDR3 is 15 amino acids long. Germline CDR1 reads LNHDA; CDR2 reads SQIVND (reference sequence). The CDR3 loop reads CASSRRQGPNQPQHF.

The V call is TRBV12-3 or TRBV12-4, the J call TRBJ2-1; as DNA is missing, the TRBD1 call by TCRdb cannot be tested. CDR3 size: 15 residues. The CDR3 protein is CASSRTGGSYNEQFF.

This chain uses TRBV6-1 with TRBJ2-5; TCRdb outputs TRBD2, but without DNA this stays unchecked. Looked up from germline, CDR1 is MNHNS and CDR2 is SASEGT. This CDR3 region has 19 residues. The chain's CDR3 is CASSLGLGGAEGFGETQYF.

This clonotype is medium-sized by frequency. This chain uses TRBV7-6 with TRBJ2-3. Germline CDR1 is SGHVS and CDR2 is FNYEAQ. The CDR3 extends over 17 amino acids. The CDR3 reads CASSLAGRGFGTDTQYF.

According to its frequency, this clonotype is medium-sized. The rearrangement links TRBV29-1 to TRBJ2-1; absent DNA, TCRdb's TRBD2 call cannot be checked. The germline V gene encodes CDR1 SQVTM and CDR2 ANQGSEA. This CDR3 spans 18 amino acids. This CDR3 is CSVEPGLAGESSYNEQFF.

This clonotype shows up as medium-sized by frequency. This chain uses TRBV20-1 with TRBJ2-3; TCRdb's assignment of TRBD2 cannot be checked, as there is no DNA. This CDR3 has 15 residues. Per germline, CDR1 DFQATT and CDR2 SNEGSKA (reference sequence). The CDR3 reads CSAPGLGTSTDTQYF.

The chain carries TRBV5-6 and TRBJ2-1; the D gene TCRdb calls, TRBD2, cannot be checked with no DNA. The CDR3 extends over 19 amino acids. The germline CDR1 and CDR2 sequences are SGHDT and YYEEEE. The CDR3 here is CASSPEVVSGRAGVDEQFF. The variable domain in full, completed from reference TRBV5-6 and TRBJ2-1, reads DAGVTQSPTHLIKTRGQQVTLRCSPKSGHDTVSWYQQALGQGPQFIFQYYEEEERQRGNFPDRFSGHQFPNYSSELNVNALLLGDSALYLCASSPEVVSGRAGVDEQFFGPGTRLTVL.

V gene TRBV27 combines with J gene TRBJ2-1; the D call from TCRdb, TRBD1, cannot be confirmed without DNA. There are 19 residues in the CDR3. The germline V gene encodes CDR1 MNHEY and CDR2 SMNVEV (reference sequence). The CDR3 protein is CASTHPQGASASDYNEQFF.

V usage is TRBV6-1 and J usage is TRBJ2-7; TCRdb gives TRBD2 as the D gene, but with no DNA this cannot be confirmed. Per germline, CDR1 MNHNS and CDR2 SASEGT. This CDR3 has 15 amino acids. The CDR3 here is CASSEPGQRTYEQYF.

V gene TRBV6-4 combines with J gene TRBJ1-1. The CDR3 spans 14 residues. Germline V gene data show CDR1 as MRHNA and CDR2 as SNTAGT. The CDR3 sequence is CASSDSSRNTEAFF.

This CDR3 is CASSLRGQGGTEAFF. The rearrangement links TRBV5-4 to TRBJ1-1; without DNA, the TCRdb call of TRBD1 cannot be checked. In germline, CDR1 is SGHNT, CDR2 YYREEE (reference sequence). The CDR3 has 15 amino acids.

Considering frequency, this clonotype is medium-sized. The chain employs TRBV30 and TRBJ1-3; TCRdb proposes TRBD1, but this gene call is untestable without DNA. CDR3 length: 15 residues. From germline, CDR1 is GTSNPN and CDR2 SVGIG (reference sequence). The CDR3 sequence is CAWSDLRGSGNTIYF. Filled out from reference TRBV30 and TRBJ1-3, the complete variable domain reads SQTIHQWPATLVQPVGSPLSLECTVEGTSNPNLYWYRQAAGRGLQLLFYSVGIGQISSEVPQNLSASRPQDRQFILSSKKLLLSDSGFYLCAWSDLRGSGNTIYFGEGSWLTVV.

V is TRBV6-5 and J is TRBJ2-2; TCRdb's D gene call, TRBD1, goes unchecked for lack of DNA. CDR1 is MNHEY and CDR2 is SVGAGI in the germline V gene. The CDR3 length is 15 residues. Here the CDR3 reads CASSKTGSITGELFF.

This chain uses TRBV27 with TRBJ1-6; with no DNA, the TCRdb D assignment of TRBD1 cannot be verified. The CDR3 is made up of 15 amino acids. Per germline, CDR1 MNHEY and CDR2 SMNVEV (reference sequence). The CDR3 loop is CASSLRGQNNSPLHF.

The CDR3 loop is CATSDPGQVGNNEQFF. V usage is TRBV24-1 and J usage is TRBJ2-1; TCRdb proposes TRBD1, but this gene call is untestable without DNA. Looked up from germline, CDR1 is KGHDR and CDR2 is SFDVKD. CDR3 size: 16 residues.

The CDR3: CASSLSQGEGGYTF. The J gene is TRBJ1-2, the V gene TRBV27. Germline V gives CDR1 MNHEY, CDR2 SMNVEV (reference sequence). The CDR3 covers 14 residues.

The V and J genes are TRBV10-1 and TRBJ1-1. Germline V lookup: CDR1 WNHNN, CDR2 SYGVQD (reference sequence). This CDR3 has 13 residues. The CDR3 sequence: CASSVRENTEAFF.